Listed below are T cell receptor beta chains from one sample, sequenced in a study of blood T cell repertoires in COVID-19. TCRdb's copy holds only in-frame clones and misses some; the assay was immunoSEQ multiplex PCR. In the table there are about 380,000 clones, 88% of which are singletons. Sequenced sample: PBMCs or T cells enriched from blood (not recorded which). These receptors originate from a woman between 18 and 30 years old who had recovered from COVID-19. Both conserved end residues are part of each CDR3. The order of the fields is CDR3 DNA, CDR3 protein, V gene, J gene, clone size, D gene. A D gene is named only where the DNA matches it firmly. Expanded clones are given a class, and other clones once, few, many or no size at all.

cdr3_nt: TGTGCCAGCAGTAGCGGGGGGGTGGGTTATGAGCAGTTCTTC
cdr3_aa: CASSSGGVGYEQFF
v_call: TRBV28
j_call: TRBJ2-1
clone_size: NA
d_call: TRBD2

cdr3_nt: TGTGCCAGCGGCGGGCCGGGACAGGGGGTTAGCGGGGCCACAGATACGCAGTATTTT
cdr3_aa: CASGGPGQGVSGATDTQYF
v_call: TRBV2
j_call: TRBJ2-3
clone_size: NA
d_call: TRBD1

cdr3_nt: TGTGCCAGCAGCTTAAATGTGCACAGGGGAAACCCCCAGCATTTT
cdr3_aa: CASSLNVHRGNPQHF
v_call: TRBV11-2
j_call: TRBJ1-5
clone_size: NA
d_call: TRBD1

cdr3_nt: TGTGCCAGCAGACAGGGTTCAGTCCTCCACTCTGGAAACACCATATATTTT
cdr3_aa: CASRQGSVLHSGNTIYF
v_call: TRBV7-8
j_call: TRBJ1-3
clone_size: NA
d_call: NA

cdr3_nt: TGTGCCTGGACGTTTAACAGGGGGCCGGGCTATGGCTACACCTTC
cdr3_aa: CAWTFNRGPGYGYTF
v_call: TRBV30
j_call: TRBJ1-2
clone_size: NA
d_call: TRBD1

cdr3_nt: TGCGCCAGCAGCTTGGAACGCGGAGAGACAGGATCATATGGCTACACCTTC
cdr3_aa: CASSLERGETGSYGYTF
v_call: TRBV5-1
j_call: TRBJ1-2
clone_size: NA
d_call: NA

cdr3_nt: TGTGCCAGCACCGGGACAGGGGGAGAAAAACTGTTTTTT
cdr3_aa: CASTGTGGEKLFF
v_call: TRBV2
j_call: TRBJ1-4
clone_size: NA
d_call: TRBD1

cdr3_nt: TGTGCCAGCAGAGACTCAGGGTCGCATTCACCCCTCCACTTT
cdr3_aa: CASRDSGSHSPLHF
v_call: TRBV27
j_call: TRBJ1-6
clone_size: NA
d_call: NA

cdr3_nt: TGTGCCAGCAGCCCAGGGACACGGTCTTATGAAAAACTGTTTTTT
cdr3_aa: CASSPGTRSYEKLFF
v_call: TRBV6-6
j_call: TRBJ1-4
clone_size: once
d_call: NA

cdr3_nt: TGTGCCAGCAGCCCAGAAGACGGGGACACTGAAGCTTTCTTT
cdr3_aa: CASSPEDGDTEAFF
v_call: TRBV9
j_call: TRBJ1-1
clone_size: NA
d_call: NA

cdr3_nt: TGTGCCAGCAGCCAACCGAACAGGGGGACTCTAGCAACTAATGAAAAACTGTTTTTT
cdr3_aa: CASSQPNRGTLATNEKLFF
v_call: TRBV4-2
j_call: TRBJ1-4
clone_size: NA
d_call: TRBD1

cdr3_nt: TGCGCCAGCAGCTTGGGACAGGGGGGCCTTTACTCTGGAAACACCATATATTTT
cdr3_aa: CASSLGQGGLYSGNTIYF
v_call: TRBV5-1
j_call: TRBJ1-3
clone_size: NA
d_call: TRBD1

cdr3_nt: TGTGCCAGCAGCTCCACCGGCAGGGGCACTGAAGCTTTCTTT
cdr3_aa: CASSSTGRGTEAFF
v_call: TRBV27
j_call: TRBJ1-1
clone_size: NA
d_call: NA

cdr3_nt: TGTGCCAGCTCGCCGGGACAGGGGCGAAACACCATATATTTT
cdr3_aa: CASSPGQGRNTIYF
v_call: TRBV18
j_call: TRBJ1-3
clone_size: once
d_call: TRBD1